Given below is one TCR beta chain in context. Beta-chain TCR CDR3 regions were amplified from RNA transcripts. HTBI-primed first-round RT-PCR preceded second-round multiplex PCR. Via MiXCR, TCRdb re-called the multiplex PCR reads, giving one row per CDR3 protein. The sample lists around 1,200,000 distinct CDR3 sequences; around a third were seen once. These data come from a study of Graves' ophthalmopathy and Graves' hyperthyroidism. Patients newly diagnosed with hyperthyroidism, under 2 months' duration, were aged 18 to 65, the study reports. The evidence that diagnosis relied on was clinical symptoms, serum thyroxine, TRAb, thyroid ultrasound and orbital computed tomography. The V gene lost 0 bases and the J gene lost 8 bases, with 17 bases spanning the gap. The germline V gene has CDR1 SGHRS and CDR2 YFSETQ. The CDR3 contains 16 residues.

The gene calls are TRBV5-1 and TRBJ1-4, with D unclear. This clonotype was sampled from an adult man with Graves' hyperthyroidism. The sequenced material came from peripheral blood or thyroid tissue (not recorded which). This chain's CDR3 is CASSLEAQTLGEKLFF. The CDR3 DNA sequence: TGCGCCAGCAGCTTGGAAGCCCAGACATTAGGGGAAAAACTGTTTTTT.